The TCR beta chain under discussion was sequenced for a study of cytomegalovirus exposure and HLA in healthy donors. Study-level background: A subsequent analysis stated that the 120 validation repertoires were run on the same platform as the 600 to 750 first-cohort repertoires.

Generated by immunoSEQ multiplex PCR, the TCRdb table keeps only in-frame clones and is missing some. The sample records some 180,000 clones, roughly nine tenths being singletons. The donors were part of the 120-subject validation cohort, which stood apart from the approximately 640-subject first cohort. Germline V gives CDR1 MNHEY, CDR2 SMNVEV (reference sequence). The CDR3 covers 15 residues. The V and J ends lost 3 bases and 3 bases respectively, with 13 bases between them. Points from the study as a whole: Most TCR sequences proved rare, with some public TCRs found in many donors.

Worth noting for this clone: Antigen specificity is unknown.

Sequencing input: PBMCs. The V call is TRBV27, the J call TRBJ2-3, with unresolved D. This receptor was obtained from a man aged 30 to 45 in good health and CMV-seropositive. This CDR3 is CASSLVDRVTDTQYF. CDR3 in DNA: TGTGCCAGCAGTTTGGTGGATAGGGTGACAGATACGCAGTATTTT.